These 27 T cell receptor beta chains came from one sample sequenced in a study of identifying expanded T cells in peripheral blood. Sequencing used immunoSEQ multiplex PCR; TCRdb keeps in-frame clones, though not all of them. The profile shows tens of thousands of clones, 70% to 90% of them singletons. The source material was blood. These receptors originate from a person aged 18 to 75 in good health.

This sequence joins TRBV13 and TRBJ1-6; the D gene is possibly TRBD1 (6 bases). From germline, CDR1 is PRHDT and CDR2 FYEKMQ (reference sequence). The V end was cut by 6 bases, the J end by 9 bases, with 21 bases between. This CDR3 is built from 16 residues. DNA of the CDR3: TGTGCCAGCAGAACCCGGGACACGGGCATGGGTTCACCCCTCCACTTT. It is translated as CASRTRDTGMGSPLHF.

This chain joins TRBV7-9 and TRBJ2-1; 8 nucleotides agree with TRBD2. The V gene's germline CDR1 is SEHNR and CDR2 FQNEAQ (reference sequence). The V and J ends lost 3 bases and 0 bases, in that order; junction bases with no gene match: 10. The CDR3 has 18 residues. Written as DNA, the CDR3 is TGTGCCAGCAGCTTCGGTAGCGGGGTTCGCAGCTCCTACAATGAGCAGTTCTTC. Its protein product is CASSFGSGVRSSYNEQFF. Full variable domain (rest looked up from reference TRBV7-9 and TRBJ2-1): DTGVSQNPRHKITKRGQNVTFRCDPISEHNRLYWYRQTLGQGPEFLTYFQNEAQLEKSRLLSDRFSAERPKGSFSTLEIQRTEQGDSAMYLCASSFGSGVRSSYNEQFFGPGTRLTVL.

The chain combines TRBV18 with TRBJ1-4; D gene unclear. This CDR3 contains 14 residues. Germline V gene data show CDR1 as KGHSH and CDR2 as LQKENI. The germline V and J ends were trimmed by 3 bases and 6 bases, with 11 bases remaining between them. DNA of the CDR3: TGTGCCAGCTCACCGCGGGCAGGCGATGAAAAACTGTTTTTT. Its translation is CASSPRAGDEKLFF.

The chain is built from TRBV5-6 and TRBJ1-2, with 7 bases matching TRBD1. Germline V gene data show CDR1 as SGHDT and CDR2 as YYEEEE. V trimming: 3 bases; J trimming: 8 bases; junction bases outside the gene matches: 10. There are 14 residues in the CDR3. The CDR3 is CASSYDRQGGGYTF. The DNA of the CDR3 is TGTGCCAGCAGCTACGACCGACAGGGAGGCGGCTACACCTTC.

The chain has TRBV11-2 and TRBJ2-1, with 8 bases aligning to TRBD1. The CDR3 sequence is 19 residues long. V dropped 2 bases and J dropped 3; count of bases not matched to a gene: 15. Germline CDR1 SGHAT, CDR2 FQNNGV. CDR3 bases: TGTGCCAGCAGCTTATTTCGCAGGGGGCGCGGAGGGGGCTACAATGAGCAGTTCTTC. Protein product: CASSLFRRGRGGGYNEQFF.

This chain uses TRBV11-2 with TRBJ1-1; the D is unclear. The V end was cut by 1 base, the J end by 3 bases, with 15 bases between. Per germline, CDR1 SGHAT and CDR2 FQNNGV. This CDR3 is built from 16 residues. Here the CDR3 reads CASSLGQWGGDTEAFF. The CDR3 coding sequence is TGTGCCAGCAGCTTAGGGCAATGGGGAGGAGACACTGAAGCTTTCTTT.

The rearrangement uses TRBV29-1 and TRBJ1-2, with a possible D match to TRBD1 (5 bases). The germline gives CDR1 SQVTM, CDR2 ANQGSEA. This CDR3 spans 11 amino acids. V was shortened by 8 bases and J by 3 bases, with 10 bases between the two germline ends. In DNA, the CDR3 is TGCAGCTTCTGGGGGGACTATGGCTACACCTTC. It specifies CSFWGDYGYTF.

The CDR3 DNA sequence: TGTGCCAGCAGTTACCCCCAGGGGGCAGCAAGAGGTGAGCAGTTCTTC. Encoded protein: CASSYPQGAARGEQFF. The rearrangement uses TRBV6-5 and TRBJ2-1, with 8 bases aligning to TRBD1. The length of the CDR3 is 16 residues. The trim removed 2 bases at V and 9 bases at J, leaving 12 bases unmatched. Per the germline V gene, CDR1 is MNHEY and CDR2 is SVGAGI.

The rearrangement joins TRBV6-6 to TRBJ2-3; tentative D call: TRBD1 (5 bases). The CDR3 length is 12 residues. The V end was cut by 6 bases, the J end by 7 bases, with 11 bases between. The germline V gene encodes CDR1 MNHNY and CDR2 SVGAGI (reference sequence). The CDR3, as DNA: TGTGCCAGCAGCTCGGACATACATACGCAGTATTTT. This gives the protein CASSSDIHTQYF.

V and J are TRBV5-4 and TRBJ1-6; D gene uncertain. Germline-derived CDR1 and CDR2 are SGHNT and YYREEE (reference sequence). Trimming removed 0 bases from V and 0 bases from J, with 7 bases in between. This CDR3 contains 16 residues. The chain's CDR3 is CASSLGQVSYNSPLHF. The CDR3 region has the DNA TGTGCCAGCAGCTTGGGGCAGGTCTCCTATAATTCACCCCTCCACTTT.

The V and J genes are TRBV7-6 and TRBJ2-2; the match to TRBD1 covers 8 bases. This CDR3 has 16 residues. Per the germline V gene, CDR1 is SGHVS and CDR2 is FNYEAQ. V trimming: 4 bases; J trimming: 2 bases; junction bases outside the gene matches: 6. This CDR3 reads CASSSTGGENTGELFF. The CDR3 nucleotides are TGTGCCAGCAGCTCCACAGGGGGTGAAAACACCGGGGAGCTGTTTTTT.

CDR3 region: CASQRAGASTDTQYF. The CDR3 bases are TGCGCCAGCCAACGAGCGGGGGCCAGTACAGATACGCAGTATTTT. This chain uses TRBV10-2 with TRBJ2-3, with 8 positions matching TRBD2. V lost 8 bases and J lost 3; bases outside the gene matches: 10. Germline assignment: CDR1 WSHSY and CDR2 SAAADI. The CDR3 covers 15 residues.

The rearrangement links TRBV30 to TRBJ2-3, with D unresolved. Germline lookup yields CDR1 GTSNPN and CDR2 SVGIG (reference sequence). The CDR3 has 12 amino acids. V was pared by 4 bases and J by 6 bases, with 11 bases between. The CDR3 coding sequence is TGTGCCTGGAAAGGGAATGGGGATACGCAGTATTTT. This encodes CAWKGNGDTQYF.

The CDR3 region has the DNA TGCGCCAGCAGCTTAAGGACAGGGAATGGCTACACCTTC. Protein: CASSLRTGNGYTF. The V and J genes are TRBV5-1 and TRBJ1-2, with 8 bases that match TRBD1. This CDR3 comprises 13 residues. CDR1 and CDR2 (germline): SGHRS, YFSETQ. V gave up 2 bases and J gave up 6 bases; unmatched junction bases: 3. Combining the CDR3 with reference TRBV5-1 and TRBJ1-2 gives the whole variable domain KAGVTQTPRYLIKTRGQQVTLSCSPISGHRSVSWYQQTPGQGLQFLFEYFSETQRNKGNFPGRFSGRQFSNSRSEMNVSTLELGDSALYLCASSLRTGNGYTFGSGTRLTVV.

The chain couples TRBV7-9 to TRBJ2-3; possibly TRBD1 for D (7 bases). Germline V CDR1 and CDR2: SEHNR, FQNEAQ (reference sequence). This CDR3 has 14 amino acids. Trimming shortened V by 3 bases and J by 5 bases, and 12 bases separated the two germline ends. The DNA for the CDR3 is TGTGCCAGCAGCTTTAGCCAGGGGGGAGATACGCAGTATTTT. Translated, it gives CASSFSQGGDTQYF.

The chain carries TRBV5-1 and TRBJ2-5, with no clear D. The V end lost 0 bases, the J end lost 4 bases, and 13 bases lay between the germline ends. Germline lookup yields CDR1 SGHRS and CDR2 YFSETQ. The CDR3 contains 15 residues. The CDR3 DNA follows: TGCGCCAGCAGCTTGGCCATGGCAGCCCGAGAGACCCAGTACTTC. Its translation: CASSLAMAARETQYF.

This clone has a single count. V and J are TRBV11-2 and TRBJ2-5; no reliable D call. Trimming pared 5 bases from V and 6 bases from J, leaving 19 bases between. This CDR3 contains 15 residues. Germline assignment: CDR1 SGHAT and CDR2 FQNNGV. This CDR3 is CASSRLGFTGQTQYF. The CDR3, as DNA: TGTGCCAGCAGCCGACTGGGGTTTACCGGTCAGACCCAGTACTTC.

In its sample, this clone was seen once. This chain connects TRBV2 to TRBJ2-1, with TRBD1 matching over 7 bases. Per germline, CDR1 SNHLY and CDR2 FYNNEI. With V trimmed by 6 bases and J by 3 bases, 8 bases remained unmatched. The CDR3 has 15 residues. CDR3 protein: CASRRTGQLYNEQFF. The CDR3 DNA sequence: TGTGCCAGCAGGCGAACGGGACAGCTCTACAATGAGCAGTTCTTC.

The rearrangement joins TRBV19 to TRBJ2-3; 7 bases fit TRBD2. This CDR3 comprises 14 residues. Trimming removed 2 bases from V and 6 bases from J; junction bases left unmatched: 5. Germline CDR1 LNHDA, CDR2 SQIVND (reference sequence). Here the CDR3 DNA reads TGTGCCAGTAGTATACCCGGGGGGAGGGATACGCAGTATTTT. Protein sequence: CASSIPGGRDTQYF.

This rearrangement joins TRBV7-3 to TRBJ2-2, with D possibly being TRBD1 or TRBD2 (5 bases each). The V end lost 1 base, the J end lost 5 bases, and 17 bases lay between the germline ends. CDR3 size: 17 residues. Germline CDR1 and CDR2: SGHTA and FQGTGA. CDR3 coding DNA: TGTGCCAGCAGCTTAAACGGTGCAGGGAGAGGTACCGGGGAGCTGTTTTTT. It translates to CASSLNGAGRGTGELFF.

This CDR3 is CASSPQTGVYEQYF. The CDR3 nucleotides read TGTGCCAGCTCACCACAGACAGGGGTCTACGAGCAGTACTTC. The J gene is TRBJ2-7, the V gene TRBV18; TRBD1 aligns across 8 bases. This CDR3 spans 14 amino acids. Trimming removed 1 base from V and 3 bases from J; junction bases left unmatched: 2. Per germline, CDR1 KGHSH and CDR2 LQKENI.

This chain links TRBV6-1 with TRBJ1-5; D might be TRBD1 (5 bases). This CDR3 region has 13 residues. V gave up 7 bases and J gave up 7 bases, with 14 bases separating them. Germline loops: CDR1 MNHNS, CDR2 SASEGT. The CDR3 region is CASNRIGTQPQHF. The CDR3, as DNA: TGTGCCAGCAACCGGATCGGGACGCAGCCCCAGCATTTT.

The chain links TRBV2 to TRBJ1-2; D not resolved. V was cut by 6 bases and J by 0 bases, with 8 bases left in between. The CDR3 sequence is 13 residues long. From germline, CDR1 is SNHLY and CDR2 FYNNEI. In DNA, the CDR3 is TGTGCCAGCAGACCGTTTTCTAACTATGGCTACACCTTC. It codes for CASRPFSNYGYTF.

The gene calls are TRBV4-3 and TRBJ2-1; D gene ambiguous. Trimming left V 0 bases short and J 4 bases short, with 4 bases between. There are 13 residues in the CDR3. The germline gives CDR1 LGHNA, CDR2 YSLEER. The CDR3 here is CASSQDIYNEQFF. Written as DNA, the CDR3 is TGCGCCAGCAGCCAAGACATTTACAATGAGCAGTTCTTC.

Remarks on this clone: The same CDR3 can be traced to other DNA sequences in this sample. The gene calls are TRBV4-1 and TRBJ1-1; D call uncertain. The CDR3 length is 15 residues. Per the germline V gene, CDR1 is MGHRA and CDR2 is YSYEKL. V gave up 2 bases and J gave up 6 bases, with 16 bases separating them. The CDR3 nucleotides are TGCGCCAGCAGCCAAACGAAGTCGGTCGTCCCTGAAGCTTTCTTT. Its translation is CASSQTKSVVPEAFF.

The chain couples TRBV6-1 to TRBJ1-2, with a tentative D call TRBD1 (6 bases). Germline V gives CDR1 MNHNS, CDR2 SASEGT. V lost 0 bases and J 6 bases, leaving 14 bases between the germline ends. This CDR3 is built from 15 residues. CDR3 residues: CASSEAFARGDGYTF. The CDR3 DNA is TGTGCCAGCAGTGAAGCCTTCGCCAGGGGAGATGGCTACACCTTC.

V usage is TRBV27 and J usage is TRBJ1-2, with D perhaps TRBD1 (5 bases). CDR3 length equals 17 residues. Germline-derived CDR1 and CDR2 are MNHEY and SMNVEV (reference sequence). Trimming removed 1 base from V and 4 bases from J, with 19 bases in between. The DNA for the CDR3 is TGTGCCAGCAGTTTATTAGGGGCCGCAGAACTACCCTATGGCTACACCTTC. This translates into CASSLLGAAELPYGYTF.